Below are 15 T cell receptor beta chains sequenced from a single sample in a study of T cells expressing NK-cell markers. TCRdb re-called the 5' RACE reads and catalogs CDR3 proteins one per entry, DNA excluded. This sample's table has 550,000 to 600,000 distinct CDR3 sequences. The specimen was blood T cells: a sorted CD56 or NKG2C T cell subset, CD4+ or CD8+ T cells, or bulk PBMC T cells (not recorded which). These receptors came from a young man in good health.

The J gene is TRBJ2-1, the V gene TRBV5-1; as DNA is missing, the TRBD2 call by TCRdb cannot be tested. CDR1 is SGHRS, CDR2 YFSETQ, per germline. The CDR3 covers 13 residues. The CDR3 here is CASKLRAEGGKFF.

The V call is TRBV6-5, the J call TRBJ1-2. Germline V CDR1 and CDR2: MNHEY, SVGAGI. This CDR3 has 13 residues. Here the CDR3 reads CASRSTPVYGYTF.

The gene calls are TRBV12-3 or TRBV12-4 and TRBJ2-3. This CDR3 spans 11 amino acids. The CDR3 sequence: CASAWADTQYF.

The chain recombines TRBV7-9 with TRBJ2-3; TCRdb lists TRBD1, though no DNA is available to test this call. The germline V gene encodes CDR1 SEHNR and CDR2 FQNEAQ (reference sequence). The CDR3 is 15 residues long. CDR3 in amino acids: CASSSPGVQGDTQYF.

This sequence joins TRBV10-3 and TRBJ2-1; TCRdb calls TRBD1, which cannot be checked without DNA. CDR1 is ENHRY, CDR2 SYGVKD, per germline. The CDR3 is 15 amino acids. CDR3 loop: CAISRRGEGYNEQFF.

V gene TRBV20-1 combines with J gene TRBJ1-6. The CDR3 consists of 15 residues. CDR1 and CDR2 (germline): DFQATT, SNEGSKA (reference sequence). CDR3 residues: CSARSLEEGDSPLHF.

V gene TRBV29-1 combines with J gene TRBJ2-3; the D call from TCRdb, TRBD2, cannot be confirmed without DNA. Per the germline V gene, CDR1 is SQVTM and CDR2 is ANQGSEA. The CDR3 extends over 15 amino acids. CDR3 protein: CSVEGGSGSPDTQYF.

V is TRBV20-1 and J is TRBJ2-1; the D call from TCRdb, TRBD2, cannot be confirmed without DNA. CDR1 is DFQATT and CDR2 is SNEGSKA in the germline V gene (reference sequence). The CDR3 runs to 16 residues. The CDR3 protein is CSARLRLAGAYNEQFF.

V gene TRBV28 combines with J gene TRBJ2-3; as DNA is missing, the TRBD2 call by TCRdb cannot be tested. This CDR3 contains 15 residues. The germline gives CDR1 MDHEN, CDR2 SYDVKM. The CDR3 sequence is CATPGGGLETDTQYF.

This chain uses TRBV2 with TRBJ1-1; no DNA is available, so the TRBD1 call from TCRdb remains unchecked. CDR1 and CDR2 (germline): SNHLY, FYNNEI. The length of the CDR3 is 11 residues. CDR3 amino acids: CASREGQEAFF.

V is TRBV25-1 and J is TRBJ2-5; without DNA, the TCRdb call of TRBD1 cannot be checked. CDR3 length equals 16 residues. Germline V CDR1 and CDR2: MGHDK, SYGVNS. The CDR3: CASSDFVGGAGETQYF.

J is TRBJ2-5 and V is TRBV5-1; TCRdb's assignment of TRBD1 cannot be checked, as there is no DNA. This CDR3 spans 14 amino acids. Germline values: CDR1 SGHRS, CDR2 YFSETQ. The CDR3 reads CASKPGQGTETQYF.

The gene calls are TRBV9 and TRBJ2-2. Per germline, CDR1 SGDLS and CDR2 YYNGEE. This CDR3 region has 12 residues. CDR3 region: CASSRASGELFF. The variable domain in full, with the rest retrieved from reference TRBV9 and TRBJ2-2, is DSGVTQTPKHLITATGQRVTLRCSPRSGDLSVYWYQQSLDQGLQFLIQYYNGEERAKGNILERFSAQQFPDLHSELNLSSLELGDSALYFCASSRASGELFFGEGSRLTVL.

V and J are TRBV9 and TRBJ1-3; the D gene TCRdb calls, TRBD1, cannot be checked with no DNA. CDR3 length equals 15 residues. Per germline, CDR1 SGDLS and CDR2 YYNGEE. The CDR3 reads CASSVNMAPERTIYF. Combining the CDR3 with reference TRBV9 and TRBJ1-3 gives the whole variable domain DSGVTQTPKHLITATGQRVTLRCSPRSGDLSVYWYQQSLDQGLQFLIQYYNGEERAKGNILERFSAQQFPDLHSELNLSSLELGDSALYFCASSVNMAPERTIYFGEGSWLTVV.

The rearrangement uses TRBV4-1 and TRBJ1-2. Germline V gene data show CDR1 as MGHRA and CDR2 as YSYEKL. The CDR3 is made up of 17 amino acids. The CDR3 sequence: CASSHVDSRSPNYGYTF.